This T cell receptor (beta chain) was found in a study of blood T cell repertoires in COVID-19. The overall study: There were acute and convalescent COVID-19 samples, and they came from the United States, Italy and Spain. Sample material is recorded as cDNA or gDNA derived from T cells, B-cell-depleted T cells, or PBMCs.

The CDR3 is 14 amino acids. With V trimmed by 2 bases and J by 4 bases, 2 bases remained unmatched. Germline CDR1 and CDR2: MNHNY and SVGAGI (reference sequence). Methods used by the authors: Estimates of nucleated cell counts were drawn from the amplification of reference gene primers. TCRdb's table, derived via immunoSEQ multiplex PCR, lists solely in-frame clones and lacks some. Clone size and V and J calls were adopted from that table, with D and trimming inferred from the DNA. The sample carries 99,000 or so clones, roughly 90% recorded once. The sample consisted of peripheral blood. The V and J genes are TRBV6-6 and TRBJ1-2; TRBD1 agrees at 9 bases. This clonotype originated in a human donor in a cohort sampled during active COVID-19. CDR3 sequence: CASSYGTGTYGYTF. The CDR3 DNA reads as TGTGCCAGCAGTTACGGGACAGGGACCTATGGCTACACCTTC.